What follows describes a single TCR beta chain. What it binds is not known. The data stem from a study of cytomegalovirus exposure and HLA in healthy donors. Points from the study as a whole: As confirmed in vitro, three CMV-associated chains were specific for CMV antigens. Later work showed greater clonal expansion in HLA-associated TCR beta chains than in equally common others. The study designated 150 or so TCR beta chains cytomegalovirus-associated.

Although they were nominally healthy when sampled, donors likely had unrecorded immune exposures. PCR involved 60 Vbeta and 13 Jbeta primers. The data were produced by immunoSEQ multiplex PCR, yet TCRdb's version contains in-frame clones alone and is incomplete. The table records roughly 160,000 clones, around four fifths of them present only once. Germline V gives CDR1 SGHRS, CDR2 YFSETQ. Trimming at V came to 0 bases and at J to 5 bases, leaving 18 bases not matched to a gene. The CDR3 totals 19 residues. The source material was PBMCs. The clonotype was recovered from a man aged 50 to 60 in good health and CMV-seropositive. The chain couples TRBV5-1 to TRBJ2-7; 9 bases align to TRBD2. CDR3 nucleotides: TGCGCCAGCAGCTTGGGCCTCCGGGGCGGGAGGGGGGTTATGGACGAGCAGTACTTC. This encodes CASSLGLRGGRGVMDEQYF. Looking up the rest from reference TRBV5-1 and TRBJ2-7 gives the full variable domain: KAGVTQTPRYLIKTRGQQVTLSCSPISGHRSVSWYQQTPGQGLQFLFEYFSETQRNKGNFPGRFSGRQFSNSRSEMNVSTLELGDSALYLCASSLGLRGGRGVMDEQYFGPGTRLTVT.